This entry describes one T cell receptor (beta chain). What it recognizes is unknown. The entry originates in a study of identifying expanded T cells in peripheral blood. Study observations and caveats: Across healthy donors, higher total template counts meant significantly greater roughly two-week count variance.

Libraries were prepared by immunoSEQ multiplex PCR; TCRdb keeps only in-frame clonotypes and omits some of them. The sample holds around 100,000 clones, about 89% seen once. This sequence was found in a person aged 18 to 75 in good health. Sequencing was done on a sample of blood.

The CDR3 nucleotides are TGTGCCAGCAGCTTGTCCGAAGAGACCCAGTACTTC. This encodes CASSLSEETQYF. This rearrangement joins TRBV7-9 to TRBJ2-5, with D hard to call. Germline V CDR1 and CDR2: SEHNR, FQNEAQ (reference sequence). This CDR3 has 12 residues. The V end was cut by 3 bases, the J end by 3 bases, with 5 bases between.